This TCR beta chain was identified during a study of OX40 agonist ivuxolimab in advanced cancers. Trimming took 6 bases from V and 2 from J; bases not matched to a gene: 0. The CDR3 has 13 amino acids. The V gene's germline CDR1 is LNHDA and CDR2 SQIVND (reference sequence). Here immunoSEQ multiplex PCR was the method, and the copy in TCRdb shows in-frame clones only, minus some. The sample lists tens of thousands of clones, roughly 89% seen once, with approximately 3% in the top ten. This TCR was sampled from an adult with an advanced solid tumor such as melanoma, head and neck, liver or kidney cancer. This chain connects TRBV19 to TRBJ2-5; 10 bases are a match to TRBD1. This specimen consisted of CD4+ or CD8+ T cells sorted from blood, obtained in a trial of the OX40 agonist ivuxolimab. CDR3 residues: CASRDRGQETQYF. For the CDR3, the DNA is TGTGCCAGTAGGGACAGGGGGCAAGAGACCCAGTACTTC.